Described below is a single TCR beta chain sequence and its context. Its cognate antigen is unknown. Assay: immunoSEQ multiplex PCR; the TCRdb copy retains only in-frame clones and omits some. The data contain under 90,000 clones, 90% of them singletons. Looked up from germline, CDR1 is SGHRS and CDR2 is YFSETQ. This CDR3 is 18 amino acids long. Trimming took 1 base from V and 0 from J, leaving 19 bases between them. The data stem from a study of graft-versus-host responses after intestinal transplantation. Background on the study: Transplants given to recipients were multivisceral, liver-intestinal, or isolated intestinal.

Study-wide results and caveats: Recipient marrow harbored GvH clones, some of which surfaced first in ileum or blood. Circulating GvH clone levels at their peak were associated with HvG declines (early post-transplant).

The sequenced sample was unstimulated CD8+ T cells sorted from spleen or lymph node cells, obtained before transplant. The sequence came from a human donor who was the organ donor for an intestinal transplant. The V and J genes are TRBV5-1 and TRBJ1-2; no definite D call. The CDR3 DNA follows: TGCGCCAGCAGCTTGAGGGCACACAGAGGGTTATCTAACTATGGCTACACCTTC. Protein: CASSLRAHRGLSNYGYTF. The full variable domain, completed using reference TRBV5-1 and TRBJ1-2, is KAGVTQTPRYLIKTRGQQVTLSCSPISGHRSVSWYQQTPGQGLQFLFEYFSETQRNKGNFPGRFSGRQFSNSRSEMNVSTLELGDSALYLCASSLRAHRGLSNYGYTFGSGTRLTVV.